A selection of T cell receptor beta chains follows, all from one sample in a study of blood T cells in healthy people across ages. One entry per CDR3 protein results from TCRdb running MiXCR on the 5' RACE reads. The data show 850,000 to 950,000 distinct CDR3 sequences, under 30% seen once. Sequencing was carried out using blood. The receptors originated from an elderly woman in good health. Both conserved end residues are part of each CDR3. Fields, in order: CDR3 protein, CDR3 DNA, J gene, clone size, D gene, V gene. D genes are given only for firm matches. The size of a clone is reported for some rows only, either as once, few or many, or as a class for expanded clones.

CASSSDRGRYEQFF	TGTGCCAGCAGTTCGGACAGGGGGCGATACGAGCAGTTCTTC	TRBJ2-1	NA	TRBD1	TRBV2
CASSLGGRFETQYF	TGTGCCAGCAGCTTAGGGGGGAGGTTCGAGACCCAGTACTTC	TRBJ2-5	few	NA	TRBV7-9
CASSCQGEQYF	TGTGCCAGCAGTTGCCAGGGGGAGCAGTACTTC	TRBJ2-7	NA	NA	TRBV6-2/TRBV6-3
CATESSLLAGPYNEQFF	TGTGCCACCGAATCCAGCCTACTAGCGGGGCCCTACAATGAGCAGTTCTTC	TRBJ2-1	many	TRBD2	TRBV24-1
CAWSVRTGNYRSYNEQFF	TGTGCCTGGAGTGTAAGGACAGGAAATTACCGCTCCTACAATGAGCAGTTCTTC	TRBJ2-1	NA	TRBD1	TRBV30
CASSSWGSHNEQFF	TGTGCCAGCTCCTCCTGGGGCTCCCACAATGAGCAGTTCTTC	TRBJ2-1	few	NA	TRBV2
CASSLGLAKETQYF	TGTGCCAGCAGCTTAGGACTAGCGAAAGAGACCCAGTACTTC	TRBJ2-5	many	TRBD2	TRBV7-9
CASSFRGGYDNEQFF	TGTGCCAGCAGTTTCAGAGGGGGCTACGACAATGAGCAGTTCTTC	TRBJ2-1	many	TRBD1	TRBV28
CASGLGPDFGREDTQYF	TGTGCCAGCGGCTTAGGGCCTGATTTTGGGCGGGAGGATACGCAGTATTTT	TRBJ2-3	few	TRBD2	TRBV7-9
CASSPTSGYSYEQYF	TGTGCCAGCAGTCCAACTAGCGGGTATTCCTACGAGCAGTACTTC	TRBJ2-7	NA	TRBD2	TRBV7-2
CASRRDRAEQYF	TGTGCCAGCAGGCGCGACAGGGCCGAGCAGTACTTC	TRBJ2-7	NA	TRBD1	TRBV7-2
CASSQVRYAGTAQNTGELFF	TGCGCCAGCAGCCAAGTTAGATATGCGGGAACAGCACAGAACACCGGGGAGCTGTTTTTT	TRBJ2-2	NA	NA	TRBV4-3
CSSSTSGGLQETQYF	TGCAGTTCTTCGACTAGCGGGGGACTCCAAGAGACCCAGTACTTC	TRBJ2-5	NA	TRBD2	TRBV20-1
CASSSLGEQFF	TGTGCCAGCAGTAGTCTGGGTGAGCAGTTCTTC	TRBJ2-1	many	NA	TRBV7-2
CASRVLAPHGYEQFF	TGTGCCAGCAGGGTACTAGCTCCCCATGGATATGAGCAGTTCTTC	TRBJ2-1	few	NA	TRBV6-1
CAWSVRSGLGGGYTF	TGTGCCTGGAGTGTAAGGTCCGGACTTGGGGGTGGCTACACCTTC	TRBJ1-2	NA	NA	TRBV30
CASCRGGPFTDTQYF	TGTGCCAGCTGCCGGGGGGGGCCGTTCACAGATACGCAGTATTTT	TRBJ2-3	many	TRBD2	TRBV12-3/TRBV12-4
CASSYSNPAGSATYEQYF	TGTGCCAGCAGTTACTCGAACCCGGCTGGGAGCGCAACCTACGAGCAGTACTTC	TRBJ2-7	NA	NA	TRBV6-5
CASNKAQGNEQFF	TGTGCCAGCAACAAAGCACAGGGAAATGAGCAGTTCTTC	TRBJ2-1	many	NA	TRBV7-2
CASSYPPSARGNSPLHF	TGTGCCAGCAGTTACCCACCCAGTGCCCGGGGTAATTCACCCCTCCACTTT	TRBJ1-6	many	NA	TRBV6-6
CATSDLQTGVIDTQYF	TGTGCCACCAGTGATTTGCAAACAGGGGTTATAGATACGCAGTATTTT	TRBJ2-3	few	TRBD1	TRBV24-1
CASSQSRQVMTYGYTF	TGTGCCAGCAGCCAATCACGGCAGGTGATGACCTATGGCTACACCTTC	TRBJ1-2	NA	NA	TRBV16